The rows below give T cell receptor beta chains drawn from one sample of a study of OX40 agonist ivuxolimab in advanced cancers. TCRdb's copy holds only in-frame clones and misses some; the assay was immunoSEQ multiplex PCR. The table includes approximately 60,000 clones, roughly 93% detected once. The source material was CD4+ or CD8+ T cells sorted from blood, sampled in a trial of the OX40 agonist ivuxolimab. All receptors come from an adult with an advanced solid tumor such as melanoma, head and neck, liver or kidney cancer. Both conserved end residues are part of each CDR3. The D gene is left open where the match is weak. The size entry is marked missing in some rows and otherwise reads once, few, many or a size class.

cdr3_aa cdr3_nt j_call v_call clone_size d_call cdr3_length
CASRAEAGQIPNPNEQFF TGCGCCAGCAGGGCAGAAGCGGGACAAATTCCAAACCCCAATGAGCAGTTCTTC TRBJ2-1 TRBV5-1 NA NA 18
CAISESGGLGINTDTQYF TGTGCCATCAGTGAGTCTGGAGGTCTAGGGATAAACACAGATACGCAGTATTTT TRBJ2-3 TRBV10-3 NA NA 18
CASSQDSETSWYEQFF TGCGCCAGCAGCCAAGATTCTGAGACTAGCTGGTATGAGCAGTTCTTC TRBJ2-1 TRBV4-3 NA TRBD2 16
CASSFRTSGRYEQYF TGTGCCAGCAGCTTCAGGACTAGCGGGAGGTACGAGCAGTACTTC TRBJ2-7 TRBV7-9 NA TRBD2 15
CASSQDLVEIRPPYNEQFF TGCGCCAGCAGCCAAGATTTAGTGGAGATCCGCCCTCCTTACAATGAGCAGTTCTTC TRBJ2-1 TRBV4-3 NA NA 19
CASSLQGSSNQPQHF TGTGCCAGCAGTCTTCAGGGGTCGAGCAATCAGCCCCAGCATTTT TRBJ1-5 TRBV7-6 NA NA 15
CASSKGLALTEQFF TGTGCCAGTAGTAAGGGGCTAGCTCTGACTGAGCAGTTCTTC TRBJ2-1 TRBV19 NA NA 14
CASSPGGREQYF TGCGCCAGCAGCCCCGGGGGCCGCGAGCAGTACTTC TRBJ2-7 TRBV5-1 NA NA 12
CASSLAATYEQYF TGTGCCAGCAGCTTAGCAGCGACCTACGAGCAGTACTTC TRBJ2-7 TRBV11-3 NA NA 13
CATAMTSGRTDTQYF TGTGCCACTGCGATGACTAGCGGGAGGACAGATACGCAGTATTTT TRBJ2-3 TRBV14 NA TRBD2 15
CASSFLAPGTVTNNEQFF TGTGCCAGCAGTTTCCTGGCCCCCGGGACAGTCACCAACAATGAGCAGTTCTTC TRBJ2-1 TRBV27 NA TRBD1 18
CASSFRVGNQPQHF TGTGCCAGCAGTTTCCGGGTCGGCAATCAGCCCCAGCATTTT TRBJ1-5 TRBV28 NA NA 14
CASSPTWTATNEKLFF TGTGCCAGCAGTCCAACTTGGACAGCAACTAATGAAAAACTGTTTTTT TRBJ1-4 TRBV27 NA NA 16
CASSQQLLSDEAFF TGCGCCAGCAGCCAACAATTACTGTCGGATGAAGCTTTCTTT TRBJ1-1 TRBV4-1 once NA 14
CASSETQPQHF TGTGCCAGCAGTGAGACTCAGCCCCAGCATTTT TRBJ1-5 TRBV6-1 NA NA 11